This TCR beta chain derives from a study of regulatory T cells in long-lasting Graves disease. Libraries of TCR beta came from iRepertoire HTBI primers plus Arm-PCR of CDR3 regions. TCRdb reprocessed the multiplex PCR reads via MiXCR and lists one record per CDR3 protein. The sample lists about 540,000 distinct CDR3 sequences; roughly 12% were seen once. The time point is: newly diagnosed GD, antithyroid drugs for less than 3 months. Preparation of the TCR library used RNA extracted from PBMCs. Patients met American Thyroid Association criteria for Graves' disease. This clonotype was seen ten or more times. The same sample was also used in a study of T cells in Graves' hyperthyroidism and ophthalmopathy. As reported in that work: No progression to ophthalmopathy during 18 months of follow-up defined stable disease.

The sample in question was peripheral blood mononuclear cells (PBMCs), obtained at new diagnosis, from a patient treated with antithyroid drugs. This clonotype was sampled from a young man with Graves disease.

The chain's CDR3 is CAISLTWTSGSGSDAGYNNEQFF. The CDR3 nucleotides are TGTGCCATCAGCCTTACCTGGACTAGCGGGAGCGGCTCGGACGCGGGATATAATAATGAGCAGTTCTTC. The chain has TRBV10-3 and TRBJ2-1, with 13 bases lining up with TRBD2. The V gene end was trimmed by 6 bases and the J gene end by 7 bases; junction bases not matched to a gene: 30. CDR1 is ENHRY, CDR2 SYGVKD, per germline. This CDR3 region has 23 residues.